This T cell receptor beta chain was obtained from a study of shared clonotypes between healthy human individuals. Using immunoSEQ multiplex PCR, the repertoire was profiled, and TCRdb retains in-frame clones only, with some absent. Of roughly 700,000 clones in the sample, approximately 74% were seen once. This TCR was sampled from a woman aged 25 to 39 in good health. Sequenced: memory CD4+ T cells sorted from blood. Subset given: CD45RA-negative fraction.

Here the CDR3 reads CASNARGGGLFEQYF. CDR3 bases: TGTGCCAGCAACGCAAGGGGGGGAGGGCTCTTCGAGCAGTACTTC. The chain uses TRBV28 and TRBJ2-7, with D perhaps matching TRBD2 (7 bases). V gave up 7 bases and J gave up 6 bases, with 22 bases separating them. Germline CDR1 reads MDHEN; CDR2 reads SYDVKM. The CDR3 contains 15 residues.